The 23 T cell receptor beta chains below were found in one sample sequenced in a study of vaccination and CD4 T cells after COVID-19. These receptors lack a known antigen. Once obtained from cultured CD4+ T cells, the DNA was sequenced using the Oncomine TCR Beta short-read assay. One entry per CDR3 protein results from TCRdb running MiXCR on the PCR reads. Altogether 7,400 or so distinct CDR3 sequences are present, roughly three fifths being singletons, with the ten largest covering roughly 23%. Treatment meaning: approximately nine-day PBMC culture with coronavirus spike peptide pools or control peptides (ViraFEST assay). Sequencing was done on a sample of CD4+ T cells from blood, cultured in vitro. These receptor sequences come from a human donor who had recovered from COVID-19.

The chain employs TRBV11-3 and TRBJ1-2; no clear D. The CDR3 sequence is 13 residues long. Germline V gene data show CDR1 as SGHNT and CDR2 as YENEEA. V lost 2 bases and J lost 2, with 6 bases in between. The chain's CDR3 is CASSLSRNYGYTF. CDR3 in DNA: TGTGCCAGCAGCTTATCCAGGAACTATGGCTACACCTTC. Together with reference TRBV11-3 and TRBJ1-2, the CDR3 gives the full variable domain: EAGVVQSPRYKIIEKKQPVAFWCNPISGHNTLYWYLQNLGQGPELLIRYENEEAVDDSQLPKDRFSAERLKGVDSTLKIQPAELGDSAVYLCASSLSRNYGYTFGSGTRLTVV.

The V gene is TRBV20-1, the J gene TRBJ1-2; TRBD1 might be the D (6 bases). CDR3 size: 15 residues. CDR1 and CDR2 from the germline V gene are DFQATT and SNEGSKA (reference sequence). V lost 6 bases and J lost 7, with 24 bases in between. For the CDR3, the DNA is TGCAGTGCCAATGCCGGGGGGCGCGGGGCTAGTGGCTACACCTTC. Amino acids: CSANAGGRGASGYTF.

This sequence joins TRBV12-3 or TRBV12-4 and TRBJ1-1, with TRBD1 as a possible D gene (5 bases). V lost 2 bases and J lost 5, with 12 bases in between. CDR3 length equals 14 residues. CDR3 protein: CASSLYGGGTEAFF. In DNA form, the CDR3 reads TGTGCCAGCAGTTTATATGGGGGGGGGACTGAAGCTTTCTTT.

The sample holds a few counts of this clonotype. V and J are TRBV6-2 or TRBV6-3 and TRBJ2-2, with 7 bases matching TRBD1. After removal of 6 bases from V and 3 bases from J, the junction contained 7 bases not matched to a gene. CDR1 is MNHEY, CDR2 SVGEGT, per germline. The CDR3 loop spans 15 amino acids. The DNA of the CDR3 is TGTGCCAGCAGCCCCCGGGACAGCTACACCGGGGAGCTGTTTTTT. Amino acids: CASSPRDSYTGELFF.

The chain uses TRBV19 and TRBJ1-3, with unresolved D. The germline CDR1 and CDR2 sequences are LNHDA and SQIVND (reference sequence). The V end was cut by 3 bases, the J end by 0 bases, with 12 bases between. The CDR3 consists of 16 residues. CDR3 in amino acids: CASSIQRGNSGNTIYF. The CDR3 coding sequence is TGTGCCAGTAGTATCCAGAGAGGAAACTCTGGAAACACCATATATTTT.

CDR3 in amino acids: CASSLDGQGANEQFF. The CDR3 region has the DNA TGCGCCAGCAGCTTGGACGGACAGGGCGCCAATGAGCAGTTCTTC. The chain is built from TRBV5-1 and TRBJ2-1, with TRBD1 matching 8 bases. Germline V gene sequence: CDR1 SGHRS, CDR2 YFSETQ. V lost 0 bases, J lost 6 bases, and 5 bases stayed unmatched. The CDR3 spans 15 residues. Supplemented by reference TRBV5-1 and TRBJ2-1, the full variable domain reads KAGVTQTPRYLIKTRGQQVTLSCSPISGHRSVSWYQQTPGQGLQFLFEYFSETQRNKGNFPGRFSGRQFSNSRSEMNVSTLELGDSALYLCASSLDGQGANEQFFGPGTRLTVL.

This clonotype showed up just a few times. The rearrangement uses TRBV19 and TRBJ1-2; 8 nucleotides agree with TRBD1. The CDR3 is 13 residues long. CDR1 and CDR2 (germline): LNHDA, SQIVND (reference sequence). Trimming removed 9 bases from V and 3 bases from J; junction bases left unmatched: 6. CDR3 coding DNA: TGTGCCAGCCAAGACAGGGGAGACTATGGCTACACCTTC. Translating gives CASQDRGDYGYTF.

This rearrangement joins TRBV21-1 to TRBJ1-5; TRBD1 is taken as the D call from the table, unchecked against the DNA. TRBV21-1 is termed a pseudogene. The CDR3 sequence is 16 residues long. The CDR3 reads CASSRGTEYSNQPQHF. CDR3 DNA sequence: TGTGCCAGCAGCAGAGGGACGGAATATAGCAATCAGCCCCAGCATTTT.

This clonotype has just one count. The rearrangement uses TRBV4-1 and TRBJ2-1; 11 positions match TRBD2. J was trimmed by 6 bases and V by 5 bases; bases with no gene match: 6. The germline V gene has CDR1 MGHRA and CDR2 YSYEKL. There are 15 residues in the CDR3. CDR3 region: CASSSLAGGRNEQFF. Here the CDR3 DNA reads TGCGCCAGCAGCAGTCTAGCGGGAGGTCGCAATGAGCAGTTCTTC.

The J gene is TRBJ1-6, the V gene TRBV28; TRBD1 aligns across 10 bases. Trimming cost V 6 bases and J 0 bases; bases outside gene matches: 5. CDR3 length equals 17 residues. In germline, CDR1 is MDHEN, CDR2 SYDVKM. The CDR3 DNA follows: TGTGCCAGCAGCCGCCGGGACAGGGGCTCCTATAATTCACCCCTCCACTTT. Its translation is CASSRRDRGSYNSPLHF.

The chain carries TRBV6-2 or TRBV6-3 and TRBJ2-7, with D uncertain. From germline, CDR1 is MNHEY and CDR2 SVGEGT. V lost 0 bases and J lost 2, with 17 bases in between. This CDR3 is 17 amino acids long. The CDR3 DNA follows: TGTGCCAGCAGTTACTCGACGTTACCGGGCCTCCCCTACGAGCAGTACTTC. Its protein product is CASSYSTLPGLPYEQYF.

The chain joins TRBV6-1 to TRBJ1-5, with 9 bases aligning to TRBD1. CDR3 size: 14 residues. Trimming removed 6 bases from V and 2 bases from J; junction bases left unmatched: 2. Germline CDR1 is MNHNS and CDR2 is SASEGT. The CDR3 loop is CASSRQGGNQPQHF. The CDR3, as DNA: TGTGCCAGCAGCCGACAGGGGGGCAATCAGCCCCAGCATTTT.

This chain uses TRBV2 with TRBJ2-3; 10 bases match TRBD1. The ends lost 6 bases at V and 10 bases at J; junction bases unmatched: 19. CDR3 size: 17 residues. The germline gives CDR1 SNHLY, CDR2 FYNNEI. CDR3 bases: TGTGCCAGCAGGCTCCCGGGACAGGGGTCTACAACCGGGGCGCAGTATTTT. Protein sequence: CASRLPGQGSTTGAQYF. Variable domain in full (rest from reference TRBV2 and TRBJ2-3): EPEVTQTPSHQVTQMGQEVILRCVPISNHLYFYWYRQILGQKVEFLVSFYNNEISEKSEIFDDQFSVERPDGSNFTLKIRSTKLEDSAMYFCASRLPGQGSTTGAQYFGPGTRLTVL.

The chain employs TRBV6-1 and TRBJ1-5, with unresolved D. The germline V gene has CDR1 MNHNS and CDR2 SASEGT. Deletions cut 4 bases from V and 6 bases from J, with 10 bases between. The CDR3 totals 13 residues. DNA for the CDR3: TGTGCCAGCAGTGGGCCGGGAAGTCAGCCCCAGCATTTT. This codes for CASSGPGSQPQHF.

This chain links TRBV20-1 with TRBJ2-1, with 8 bases identical to TRBD2. J was trimmed by 5 bases and V by 0 bases; bases with no gene match: 9. This CDR3 region has 16 residues. Germline lookup yields CDR1 DFQATT and CDR2 SNEGSKA (reference sequence). DNA for the CDR3: TGCAGTGCTAGAGATCCCGGGACTAGGATGGACAATGAGCAGTTCTTC. It translates to CSARDPGTRMDNEQFF.

V usage is TRBV7-2 and J usage is TRBJ2-1; D ambiguous. Germline V gene sequence: CDR1 SGHTA, CDR2 FQGNSA. Trimming took 5 bases from V and 6 from J, leaving 8 bases between them. This CDR3 spans 12 amino acids. The CDR3 spells CASSPWGNEQFF. The CDR3 DNA sequence: TGTGCCAGCAGCCCTTGGGGCAATGAGCAGTTCTTC.

The rearrangement uses TRBV7-6 and TRBJ1-2; a weak D match, TRBD1 (5 bases). Trimming took 5 bases from V and 8 from J, leaving 21 bases between them. The germline V gene encodes CDR1 SGHVS and CDR2 FNYEAQ. This CDR3 contains 15 residues. The CDR3 spells CASSPRFRGLGGYTF. The CDR3 nucleotides are TGTGCCAGCAGCCCTCGCTTCCGGGGACTTGGGGGCTACACCTTC.

The chain employs TRBV19 and TRBJ1-1; D might be TRBD1 (6 bases). The CDR3 totals 14 residues. Germline CDR1 is LNHDA and CDR2 is SQIVND (reference sequence). V was trimmed by 6 bases and J by 1 base, leaving 12 bases between them. This chain's CDR3 is CASRATGSNTEAFF. The CDR3 coding sequence is TGTGCCAGTAGAGCAACAGGGTCGAACACTGAAGCTTTCTTT.

The chain recombines TRBV20-1 with TRBJ2-7, with D perhaps TRBD2 (6 bases). Germline V gene lookup returns CDR1 DFQATT and CDR2 SNEGSKA (reference sequence). CDR3 size: 12 residues. The V gene lost 2 bases and the J gene lost 6 bases, with 11 bases spanning the gap. The CDR3 DNA sequence: TGCAGTGCTAGACGACTAGGCCGCGAGCAGTACTTC. Translation: CSARRLGREQYF.

This clonotype was observed a handful of times. This rearrangement joins TRBV30 to TRBJ1-1; D is unresolved. This CDR3 is built from 11 residues. Trimming removed 8 bases at V and 1 base at J, with 8 bases between. Germline V CDR1 and CDR2: GTSNPN, SVGIG (reference sequence). The CDR3 here is CATRQNTEAFF. In DNA, the CDR3 is TGTGCCACGAGACAGAACACTGAAGCTTTCTTT. The variable domain in full, completed from reference TRBV30 and TRBJ1-1, reads SQTIHQWPATLVQPVGSPLSLECTVEGTSNPNLYWYRQAAGRGLQLLFYSVGIGQISSEVPQNLSASRPQDRQFILSSKKLLLSDSGFYLCATRQNTEAFFGQGTRLTVV.

The genes are TRBV12-3 or TRBV12-4 and TRBJ1-2; D ambiguous. The CDR3 consists of 13 residues. The ends were cut back, 5 bases at V and 4 bases at J, with 11 bases in the middle. The CDR3 region is CASSPRVSYGYTF. As DNA, the CDR3 is TGTGCCAGCAGTCCCCGGGTCTCCTATGGCTACACCTTC.

This chain links TRBV20-1 with TRBJ1-3; D not certain. This CDR3 contains 11 residues. Germline CDR1 DFQATT, CDR2 SNEGSKA (reference sequence). Trimming removed 5 bases from V and 8 bases from J, with 10 bases in between. In DNA, the CDR3 is TGCAGTGCTCCGAAAGAGGACACCATATATTTT. It codes for CSAPKEDTIYF.

The rearrangement uses TRBV20-1 and TRBJ2-5, with TRBD2 matching over 7 bases. V lost 7 bases to trimming and J lost 2 bases; unmatched junction nucleotides: 7. Germline loops: CDR1 DFQATT, CDR2 SNEGSKA (reference sequence). The CDR3 sequence is 13 residues long. The CDR3 sequence is CSGGASGQETQYF. The CDR3 region has the DNA TGCAGTGGGGGAGCTAGCGGACAAGAGACCCAGTACTTC.